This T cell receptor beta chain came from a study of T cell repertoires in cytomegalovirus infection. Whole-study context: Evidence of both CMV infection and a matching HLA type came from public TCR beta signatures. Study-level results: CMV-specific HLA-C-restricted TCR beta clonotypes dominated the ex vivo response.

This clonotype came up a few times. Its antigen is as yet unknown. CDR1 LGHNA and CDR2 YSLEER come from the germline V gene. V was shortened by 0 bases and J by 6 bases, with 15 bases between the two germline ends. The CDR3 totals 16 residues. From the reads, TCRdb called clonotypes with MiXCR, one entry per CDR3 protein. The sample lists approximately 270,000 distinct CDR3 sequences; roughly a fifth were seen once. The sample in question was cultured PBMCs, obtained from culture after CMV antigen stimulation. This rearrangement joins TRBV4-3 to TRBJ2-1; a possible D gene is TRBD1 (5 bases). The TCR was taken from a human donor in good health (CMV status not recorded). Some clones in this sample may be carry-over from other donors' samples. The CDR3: CASSQEAGPLSNEQFF. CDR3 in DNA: TGCGCCAGCAGCCAAGAGGCAGGGCCCCTCTCCAATGAGCAGTTCTTC.